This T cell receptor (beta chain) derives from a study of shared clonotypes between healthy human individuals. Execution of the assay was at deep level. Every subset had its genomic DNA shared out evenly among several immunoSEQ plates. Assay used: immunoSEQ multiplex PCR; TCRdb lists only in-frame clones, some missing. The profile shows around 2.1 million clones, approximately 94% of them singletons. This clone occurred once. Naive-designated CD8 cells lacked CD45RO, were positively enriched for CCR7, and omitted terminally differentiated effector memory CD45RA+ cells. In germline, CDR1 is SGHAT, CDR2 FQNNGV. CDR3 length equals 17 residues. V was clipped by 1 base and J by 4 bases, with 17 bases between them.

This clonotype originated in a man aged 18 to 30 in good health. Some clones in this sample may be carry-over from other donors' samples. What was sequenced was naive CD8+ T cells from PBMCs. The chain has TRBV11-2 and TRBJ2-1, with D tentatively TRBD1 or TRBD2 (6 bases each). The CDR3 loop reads CASSLVAWGADYNEQFF. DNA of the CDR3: TGTGCCAGCAGCTTAGTAGCATGGGGGGCGGATTACAATGAGCAGTTCTTC.